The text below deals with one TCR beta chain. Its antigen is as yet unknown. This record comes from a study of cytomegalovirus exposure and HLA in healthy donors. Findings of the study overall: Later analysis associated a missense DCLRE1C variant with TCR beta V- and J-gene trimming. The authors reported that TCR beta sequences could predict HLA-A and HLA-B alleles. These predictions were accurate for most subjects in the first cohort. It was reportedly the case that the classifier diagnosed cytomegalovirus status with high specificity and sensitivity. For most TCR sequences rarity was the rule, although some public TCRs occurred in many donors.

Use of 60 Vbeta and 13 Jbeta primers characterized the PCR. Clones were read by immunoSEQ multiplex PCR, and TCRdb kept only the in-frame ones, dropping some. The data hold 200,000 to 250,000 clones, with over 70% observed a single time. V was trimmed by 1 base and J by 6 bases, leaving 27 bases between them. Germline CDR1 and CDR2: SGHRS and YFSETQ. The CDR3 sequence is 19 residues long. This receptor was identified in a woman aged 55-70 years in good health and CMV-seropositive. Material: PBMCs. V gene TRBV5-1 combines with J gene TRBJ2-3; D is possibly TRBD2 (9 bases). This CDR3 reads CASSLWGDRGLAGTDTQYF. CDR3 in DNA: TGCGCCAGCAGCTTGTGGGGCGACAGGGGCCTAGCGGGGACGGATACGCAGTATTTT.